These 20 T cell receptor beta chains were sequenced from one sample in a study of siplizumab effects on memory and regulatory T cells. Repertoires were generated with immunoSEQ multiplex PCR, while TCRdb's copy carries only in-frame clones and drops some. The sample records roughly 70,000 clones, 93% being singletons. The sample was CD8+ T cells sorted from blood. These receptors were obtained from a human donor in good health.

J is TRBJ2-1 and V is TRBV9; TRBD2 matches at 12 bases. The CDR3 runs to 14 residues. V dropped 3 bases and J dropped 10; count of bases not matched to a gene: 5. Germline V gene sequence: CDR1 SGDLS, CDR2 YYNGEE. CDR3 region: CASSASGGAWEQFF. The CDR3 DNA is TGTGCCAGCAGCGCTAGCGGGGGGGCTTGGGAGCAGTTCTTC.

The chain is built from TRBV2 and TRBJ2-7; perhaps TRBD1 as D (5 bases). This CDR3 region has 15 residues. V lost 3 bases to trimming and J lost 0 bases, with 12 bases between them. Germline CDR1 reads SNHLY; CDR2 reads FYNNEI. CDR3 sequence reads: CASSEAAGYSYEQYF. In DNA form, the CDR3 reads TGTGCCAGCAGTGAGGCGGCAGGGTACTCCTACGAGCAGTACTTC.

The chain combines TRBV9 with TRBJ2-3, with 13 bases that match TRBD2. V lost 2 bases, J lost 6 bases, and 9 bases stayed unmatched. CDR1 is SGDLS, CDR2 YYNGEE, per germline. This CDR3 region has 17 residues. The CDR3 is CASSVSGLAGAGDTQYF. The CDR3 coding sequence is TGTGCCAGCAGCGTCTCAGGACTAGCGGGGGCAGGGGATACGCAGTATTTT. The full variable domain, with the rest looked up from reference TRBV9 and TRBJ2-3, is DSGVTQTPKHLITATGQRVTLRCSPRSGDLSVYWYQQSLDQGLQFLIQYYNGEERAKGNILERFSAQQFPDLHSELNLSSLELGDSALYFCASSVSGLAGAGDTQYFGPGTRLTVL.

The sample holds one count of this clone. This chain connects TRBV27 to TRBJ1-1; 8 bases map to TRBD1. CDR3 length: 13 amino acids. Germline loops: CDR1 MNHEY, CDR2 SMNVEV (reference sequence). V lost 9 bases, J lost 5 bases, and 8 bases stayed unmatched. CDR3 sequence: CASKQGVSTEAFF. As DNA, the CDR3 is TGTGCCAGTAAACAGGGGGTGTCGACTGAAGCTTTCTTT.

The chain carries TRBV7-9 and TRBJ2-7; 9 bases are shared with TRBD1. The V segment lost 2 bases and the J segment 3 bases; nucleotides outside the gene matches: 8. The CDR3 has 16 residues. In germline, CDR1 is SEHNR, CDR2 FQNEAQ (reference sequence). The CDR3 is CASSLYPGQGYYEQYF. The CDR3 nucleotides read TGTGCCAGCAGCTTATATCCGGGACAGGGATACTACGAGCAGTACTTC.

The CDR3 coding sequence is TGTGCCAGCAGTTTTAGCGGGGGGCCCCTCACCGAGCAGTACTTC. This sequence encodes CASSFSGGPLTEQYF. This chain connects TRBV27 to TRBJ2-7; 10 bases are shared with TRBD2. Germline trimming cut 3 bases from V and 6 bases from J; bases unmatched to any gene: 8. This CDR3 is 15 amino acids long. Germline CDR1 MNHEY, CDR2 SMNVEV (reference sequence).

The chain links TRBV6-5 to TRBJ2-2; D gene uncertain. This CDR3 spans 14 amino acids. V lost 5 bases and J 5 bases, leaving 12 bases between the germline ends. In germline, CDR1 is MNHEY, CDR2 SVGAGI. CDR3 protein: CASSLGPLTGELFF. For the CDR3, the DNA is TGTGCCAGCAGTCTCGGGCCTCTTACCGGGGAGCTGTTTTTT.

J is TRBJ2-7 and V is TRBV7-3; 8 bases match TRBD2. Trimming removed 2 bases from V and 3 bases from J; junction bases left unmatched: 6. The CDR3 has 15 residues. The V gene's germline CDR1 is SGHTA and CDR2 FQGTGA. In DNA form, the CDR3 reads TGTGCCAGCAGCTTAGGGACCGGGGGGGACTACGAGCAGTACTTC. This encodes CASSLGTGGDYEQYF.

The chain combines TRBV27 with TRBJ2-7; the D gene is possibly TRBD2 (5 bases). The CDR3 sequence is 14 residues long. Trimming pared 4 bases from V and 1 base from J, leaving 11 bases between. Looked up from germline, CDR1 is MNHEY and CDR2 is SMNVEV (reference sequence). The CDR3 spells CASSSSGISYEQYF. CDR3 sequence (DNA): TGTGCCAGCAGTTCCAGCGGTATTTCCTACGAGCAGTACTTC.

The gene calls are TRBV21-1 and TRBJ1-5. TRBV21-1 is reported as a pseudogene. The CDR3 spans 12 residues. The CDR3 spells CASKGGNQPQHF. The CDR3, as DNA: TGTGCCAGCAAGGGAGGGAACCAGCCCCAGCATTTT.

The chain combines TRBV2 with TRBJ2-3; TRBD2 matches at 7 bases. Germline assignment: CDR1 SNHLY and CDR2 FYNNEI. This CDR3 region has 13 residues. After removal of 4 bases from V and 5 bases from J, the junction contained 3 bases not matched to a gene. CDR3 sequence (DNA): TGTGCCAGCAGTGCGGGGGGACGAGATACGCAGTATTTT. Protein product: CASSAGGRDTQYF.

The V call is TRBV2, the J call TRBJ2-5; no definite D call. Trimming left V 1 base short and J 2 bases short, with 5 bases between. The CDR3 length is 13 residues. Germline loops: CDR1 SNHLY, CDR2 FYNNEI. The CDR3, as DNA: TGTGCCAGCAGTGAAGAACCACAAGAGACCCAGTACTTC. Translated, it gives CASSEEPQETQYF.

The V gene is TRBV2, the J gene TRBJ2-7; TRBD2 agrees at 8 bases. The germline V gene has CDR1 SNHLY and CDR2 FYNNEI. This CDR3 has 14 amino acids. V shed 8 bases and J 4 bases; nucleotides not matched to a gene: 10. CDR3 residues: CASGRTSGSYEQYF. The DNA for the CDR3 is TGTGCCAGCGGCCGAACTAGCGGCTCGTACGAGCAGTACTTC.

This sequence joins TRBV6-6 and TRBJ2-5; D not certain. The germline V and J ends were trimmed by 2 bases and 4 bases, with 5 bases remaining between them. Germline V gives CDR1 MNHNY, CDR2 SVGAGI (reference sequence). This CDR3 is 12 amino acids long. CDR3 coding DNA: TGTGCCAGCAGTTACGATTCAGAGACCCAGTACTTC. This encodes CASSYDSETQYF.

CDR3 DNA sequence: TGTGCCAGCAGCTTAGGCGGAGTGAGCACAGATACGCAGTATTTT. It is translated as CASSLGGVSTDTQYF. This chain joins TRBV7-6 and TRBJ2-3; the D is unclear. Trimming took 1 base from V and 0 from J, leaving 8 bases between them. Germline CDR1 reads SGHVS; CDR2 reads FNYEAQ. CDR3 length equals 15 residues.

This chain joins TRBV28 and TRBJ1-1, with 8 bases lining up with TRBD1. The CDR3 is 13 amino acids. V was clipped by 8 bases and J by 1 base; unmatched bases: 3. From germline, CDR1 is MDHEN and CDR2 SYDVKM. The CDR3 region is CASGDRGNTEAFF. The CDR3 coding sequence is TGTGCCAGCGGAGACAGGGGGAACACTGAAGCTTTCTTT. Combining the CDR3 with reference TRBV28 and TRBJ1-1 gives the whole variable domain DVKVTQSSRYLVKRTGEKVFLECVQDMDHENMFWYRQDPGLGLRLIYFSYDVKMKEKGDIPEGYSVSREKKERFSLILESASTNQTSMYLCASGDRGNTEAFFGQGTRLTVV.

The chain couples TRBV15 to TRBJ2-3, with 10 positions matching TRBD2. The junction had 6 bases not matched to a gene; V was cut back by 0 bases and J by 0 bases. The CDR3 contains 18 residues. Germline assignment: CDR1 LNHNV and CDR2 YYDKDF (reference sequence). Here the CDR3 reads CATSREGAGGPSTDTQYF. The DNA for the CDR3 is TGTGCCACCAGCAGAGAAGGAGCGGGGGGGCCAAGCACAGATACGCAGTATTTT.

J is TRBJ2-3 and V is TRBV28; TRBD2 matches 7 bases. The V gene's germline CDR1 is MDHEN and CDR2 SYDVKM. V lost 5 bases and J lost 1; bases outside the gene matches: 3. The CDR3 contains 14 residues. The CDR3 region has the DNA TGTGCCAGCAGTCCAAGCGGGGGCACAGATACGCAGTATTTT. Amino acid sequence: CASSPSGGTDTQYF.

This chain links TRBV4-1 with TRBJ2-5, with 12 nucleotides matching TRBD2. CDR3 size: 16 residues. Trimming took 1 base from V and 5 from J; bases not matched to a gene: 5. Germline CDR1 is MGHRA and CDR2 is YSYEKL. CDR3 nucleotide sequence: TGCGCCAGCAGCCAAGTGCTAGCGGGGGGGCCTGAGACCCAGTACTTC. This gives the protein CASSQVLAGGPETQYF.

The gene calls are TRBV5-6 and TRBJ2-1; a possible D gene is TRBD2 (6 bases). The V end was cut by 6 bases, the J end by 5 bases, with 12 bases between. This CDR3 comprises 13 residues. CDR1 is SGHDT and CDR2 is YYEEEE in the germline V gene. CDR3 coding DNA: TGTGCCAGCATTGGAGGGCCCAACAATGAGCAGTTCTTC. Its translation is CASIGGPNNEQFF.